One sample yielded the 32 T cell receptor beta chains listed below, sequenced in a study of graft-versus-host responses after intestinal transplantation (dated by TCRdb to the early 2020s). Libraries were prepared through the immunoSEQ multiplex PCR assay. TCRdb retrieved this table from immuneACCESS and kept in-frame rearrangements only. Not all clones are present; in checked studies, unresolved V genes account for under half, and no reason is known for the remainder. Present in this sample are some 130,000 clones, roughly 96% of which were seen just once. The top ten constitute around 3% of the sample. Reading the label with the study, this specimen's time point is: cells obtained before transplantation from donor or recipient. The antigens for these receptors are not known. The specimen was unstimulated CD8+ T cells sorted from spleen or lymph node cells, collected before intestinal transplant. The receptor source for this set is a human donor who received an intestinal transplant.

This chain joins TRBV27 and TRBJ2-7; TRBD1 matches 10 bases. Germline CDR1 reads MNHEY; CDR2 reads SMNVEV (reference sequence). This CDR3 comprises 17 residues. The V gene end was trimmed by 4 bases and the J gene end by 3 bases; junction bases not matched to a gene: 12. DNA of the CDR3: TGTGCCAGCAGTTCATCCCGGACAGGGGGGATCCTCTACGAGCAGTACTTC. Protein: CASSSSRTGGILYEQYF.

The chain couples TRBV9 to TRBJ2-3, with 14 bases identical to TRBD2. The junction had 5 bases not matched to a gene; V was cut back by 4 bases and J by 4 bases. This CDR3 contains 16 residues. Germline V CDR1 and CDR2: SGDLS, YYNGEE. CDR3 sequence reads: CASSRTSGRPPDTQYF. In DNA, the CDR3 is TGTGCCAGCAGCCGGACTAGCGGGAGGCCCCCAGATACGCAGTATTTT.

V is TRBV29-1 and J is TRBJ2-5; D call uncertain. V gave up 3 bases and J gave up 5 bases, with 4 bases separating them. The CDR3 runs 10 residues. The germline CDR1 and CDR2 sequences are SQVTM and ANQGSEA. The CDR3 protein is CSVDSETQYF. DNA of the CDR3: TGCAGCGTTGACTCCGAGACCCAGTACTTC.

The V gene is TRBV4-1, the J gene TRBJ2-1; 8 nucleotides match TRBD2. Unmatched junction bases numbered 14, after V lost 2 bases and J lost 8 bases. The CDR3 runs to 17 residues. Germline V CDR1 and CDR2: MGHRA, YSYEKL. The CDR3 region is CASSQPGVSGGLDEQFF. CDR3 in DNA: TGCGCCAGCAGCCAACCCGGGGTATCGGGAGGGCTCGATGAGCAGTTCTTC.

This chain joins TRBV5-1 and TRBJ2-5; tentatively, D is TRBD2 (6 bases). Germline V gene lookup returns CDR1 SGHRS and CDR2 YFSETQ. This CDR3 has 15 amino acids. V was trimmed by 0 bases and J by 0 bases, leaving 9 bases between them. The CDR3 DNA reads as TGCGCCAGCAGCTTGGTGGGACTGTACCAAGAGACCCAGTACTTC. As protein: CASSLVGLYQETQYF.

The chain's CDR3 is CASSLAQTKGETQYF. DNA of the CDR3: TGTGCCAGCAGCTTAGCGCAGACGAAGGGGGAGACCCAGTACTTC. V gene TRBV7-6 combines with J gene TRBJ2-5, with TRBD1 as a possible D gene (5 bases). Deletions cut 0 bases from V and 5 bases from J, with 13 bases between. Germline V gives CDR1 SGHVS, CDR2 FNYEAQ. The CDR3 is made up of 15 amino acids. Full variable domain (rest looked up from reference TRBV7-6 and TRBJ2-5): GAGVSQSPRYKVTKRGQDVALRCDPISGHVSLYWYRQALGQGPEFLTYFNYEAQQDKSGLPNDRFSAERPEGSISTLTIQRTEQRDSAMYRCASSLAQTKGETQYFGPGTRLLVL.

The CDR3, as DNA: TGTGCCAGCACCTTCGCGCGGGAAGGCAACACCGGGGAGCTGTTTTTT. This sequence encodes CASTFAREGNTGELFF. This chain links TRBV11-2 with TRBJ2-2; perhaps TRBD2 as D (6 bases). Trimming removed 7 bases from V and 2 bases from J, with 17 bases in between. CDR1 is SGHAT and CDR2 is FQNNGV in the germline V gene. CDR3 length: 16 residues.

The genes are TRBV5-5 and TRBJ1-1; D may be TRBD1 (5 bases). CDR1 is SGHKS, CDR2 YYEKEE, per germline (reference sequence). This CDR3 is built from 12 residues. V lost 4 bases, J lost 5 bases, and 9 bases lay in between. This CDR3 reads CASSPGGTEAFF. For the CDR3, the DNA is TGTGCCAGCAGCCCCGGGGGTACTGAAGCTTTCTTT. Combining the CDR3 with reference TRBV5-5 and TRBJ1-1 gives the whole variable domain DAGVTQSPTHLIKTRGQQVTLRCSPISGHKSVSWYQQVLGQGPQFIFQYYEKEERGRGNFPDRFSARQFPNYSSELNVNALLLGDSALYLCASSPGGTEAFFGQGTRLTVV.

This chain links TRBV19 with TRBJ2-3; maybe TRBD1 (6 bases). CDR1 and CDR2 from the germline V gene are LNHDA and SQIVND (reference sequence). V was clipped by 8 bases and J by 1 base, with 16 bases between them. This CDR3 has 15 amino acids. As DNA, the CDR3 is TGTGCCAGTGCAGAGGGGGTAGTGGGCACAGATACGCAGTATTTT. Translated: CASAEGVVGTDTQYF.

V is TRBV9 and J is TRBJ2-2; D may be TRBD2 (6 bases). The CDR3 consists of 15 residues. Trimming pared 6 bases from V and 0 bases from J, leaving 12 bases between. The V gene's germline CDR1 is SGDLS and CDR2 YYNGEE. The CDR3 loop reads CASNPSGANTGELFF. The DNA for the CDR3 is TGTGCCAGCAACCCCTCGGGAGCGAACACCGGGGAGCTGTTTTTT.

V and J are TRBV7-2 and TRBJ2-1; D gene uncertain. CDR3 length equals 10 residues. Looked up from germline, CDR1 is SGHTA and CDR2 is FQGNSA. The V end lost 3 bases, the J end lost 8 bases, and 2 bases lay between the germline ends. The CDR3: CASSFDEQFF. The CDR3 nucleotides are TGTGCCAGCAGCTTTGATGAGCAGTTCTTC.

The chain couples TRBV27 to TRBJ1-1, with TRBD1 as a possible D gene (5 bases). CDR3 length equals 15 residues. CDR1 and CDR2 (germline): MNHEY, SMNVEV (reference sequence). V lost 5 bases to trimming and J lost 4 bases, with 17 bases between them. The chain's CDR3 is CASSPIQGFRTEAFF. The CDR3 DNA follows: TGTGCCAGCAGTCCAATCCAGGGCTTCCGCACTGAAGCTTTCTTT.

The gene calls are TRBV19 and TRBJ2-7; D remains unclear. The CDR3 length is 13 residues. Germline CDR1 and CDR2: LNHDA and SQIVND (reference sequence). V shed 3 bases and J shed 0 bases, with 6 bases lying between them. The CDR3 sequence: CASSISPSYEQYF. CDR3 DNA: TGTGCCAGTAGTATCTCACCCTCCTACGAGCAGTACTTC. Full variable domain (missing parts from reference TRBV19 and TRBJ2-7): DGGITQSPKYLFRKEGQNVTLSCEQNLNHDAMYWYRQDPGQGLRLIYYSQIVNDFQKGDIAEGYSVSREKKESFPLTVTSAQKNPTAFYLCASSISPSYEQYFGPGTRLTVT.

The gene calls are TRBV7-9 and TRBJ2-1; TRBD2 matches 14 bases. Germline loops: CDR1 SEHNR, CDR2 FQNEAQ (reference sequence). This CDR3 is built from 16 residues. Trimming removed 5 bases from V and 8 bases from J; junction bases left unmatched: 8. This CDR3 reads CASSRETSGRVDEQFF. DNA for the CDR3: TGTGCCAGCAGCAGAGAGACTAGCGGGAGGGTTGATGAGCAGTTCTTC.

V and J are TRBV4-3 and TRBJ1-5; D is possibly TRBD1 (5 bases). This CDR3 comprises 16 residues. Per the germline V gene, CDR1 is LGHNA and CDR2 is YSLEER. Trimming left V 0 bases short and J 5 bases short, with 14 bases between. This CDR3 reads CASSQDPGVSHQPQHF. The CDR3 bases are TGCGCCAGCAGCCAAGATCCGGGGGTATCACATCAGCCCCAGCATTTT.

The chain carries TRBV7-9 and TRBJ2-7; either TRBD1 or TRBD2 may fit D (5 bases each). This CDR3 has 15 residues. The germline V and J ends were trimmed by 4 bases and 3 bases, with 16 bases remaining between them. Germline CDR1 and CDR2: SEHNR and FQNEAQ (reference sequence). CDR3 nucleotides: TGTGCCAGCAGCTCCCGGGACCATATTTTCTACGAGCAGTACTTC. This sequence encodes CASSSRDHIFYEQYF.

The CDR3 DNA reads TGTGCCAGCAGCGCTTATGGCAGGGACGAGCAGTACTTC. It is translated as CASSAYGRDEQYF. This chain uses TRBV9 with TRBJ2-7; D may be TRBD1 (5 bases). This CDR3 has 13 amino acids. Trimming pared 3 bases from V and 5 bases from J, leaving 12 bases between. Germline CDR1 is SGDLS and CDR2 is YYNGEE.

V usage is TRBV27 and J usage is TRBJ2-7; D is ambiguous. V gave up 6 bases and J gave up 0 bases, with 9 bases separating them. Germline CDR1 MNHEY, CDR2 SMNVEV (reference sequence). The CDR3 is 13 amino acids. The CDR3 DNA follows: TGTGCCAGCAGCTACTCGAGCTCCTACGAGCAGTACTTC. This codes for CASSYSSSYEQYF.

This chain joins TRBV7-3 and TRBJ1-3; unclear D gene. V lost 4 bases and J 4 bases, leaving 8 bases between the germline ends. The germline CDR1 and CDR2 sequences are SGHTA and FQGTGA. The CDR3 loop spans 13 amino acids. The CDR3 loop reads CASSYRPGNTIYF. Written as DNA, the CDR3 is TGTGCCAGCAGCTACCGACCAGGAAACACCATATATTTT.

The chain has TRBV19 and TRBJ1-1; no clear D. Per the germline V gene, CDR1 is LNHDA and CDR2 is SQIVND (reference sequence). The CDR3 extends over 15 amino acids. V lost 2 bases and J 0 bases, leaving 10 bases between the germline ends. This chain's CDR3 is CASSIWAPVNTEAFF. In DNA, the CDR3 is TGTGCCAGTAGTATATGGGCTCCGGTGAACACTGAAGCTTTCTTT.

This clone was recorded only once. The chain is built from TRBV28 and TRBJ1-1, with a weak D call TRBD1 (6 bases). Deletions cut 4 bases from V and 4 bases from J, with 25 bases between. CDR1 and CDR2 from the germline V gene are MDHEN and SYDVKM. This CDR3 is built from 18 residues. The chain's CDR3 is CASSSRLISGRGVTEAFF. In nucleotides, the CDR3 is TGTGCCAGCAGTTCAAGACTTATCTCAGGGAGGGGGGTCACTGAAGCTTTCTTT.

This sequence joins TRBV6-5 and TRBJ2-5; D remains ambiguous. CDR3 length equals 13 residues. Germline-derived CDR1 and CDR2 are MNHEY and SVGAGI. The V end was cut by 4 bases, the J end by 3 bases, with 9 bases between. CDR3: CASSSLVEETQYF. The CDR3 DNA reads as TGTGCCAGCAGTTCACTCGTCGAAGAGACCCAGTACTTC.

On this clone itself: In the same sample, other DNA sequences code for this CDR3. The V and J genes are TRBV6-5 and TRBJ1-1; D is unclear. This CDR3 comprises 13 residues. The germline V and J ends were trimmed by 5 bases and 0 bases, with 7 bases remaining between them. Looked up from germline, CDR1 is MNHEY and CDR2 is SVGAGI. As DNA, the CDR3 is TGTGCCAGCAGTCTCTCAGTGAACACTGAAGCTTTCTTT. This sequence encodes CASSLSVNTEAFF.

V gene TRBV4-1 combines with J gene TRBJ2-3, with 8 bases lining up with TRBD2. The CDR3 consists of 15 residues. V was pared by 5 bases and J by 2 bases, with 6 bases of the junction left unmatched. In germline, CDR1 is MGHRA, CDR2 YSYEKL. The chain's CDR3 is CASSNLAGVTDTQYF. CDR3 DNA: TGCGCCAGCAGCAATCTAGCGGGCGTCACAGATACGCAGTATTTT.

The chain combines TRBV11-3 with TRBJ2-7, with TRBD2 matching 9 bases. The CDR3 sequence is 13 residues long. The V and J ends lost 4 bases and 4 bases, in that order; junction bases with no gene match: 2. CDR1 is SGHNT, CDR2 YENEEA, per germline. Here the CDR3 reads CASSSTSGYEQYF. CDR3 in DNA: TGTGCCAGCAGCTCGACTAGCGGATACGAGCAGTACTTC.

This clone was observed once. Here the CDR3 DNA reads TGCGCCAGCAGCCAAGTAAAGCGCTTCGACAATGAGCAGTTCTTC. It is translated as CASSQVKRFDNEQFF. The chain employs TRBV4-1 and TRBJ2-1; D uncertain. CDR1 and CDR2 (germline): MGHRA, YSYEKL. The CDR3 is 15 amino acids. V lost 1 base and J lost 5, with 12 bases in between.

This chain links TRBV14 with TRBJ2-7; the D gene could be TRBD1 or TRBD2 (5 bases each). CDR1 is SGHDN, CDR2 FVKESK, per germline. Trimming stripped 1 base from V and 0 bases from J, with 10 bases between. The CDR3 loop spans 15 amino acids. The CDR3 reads CASSQVVGTSYEQYF. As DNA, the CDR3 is TGTGCCAGCAGCCAAGTAGTCGGGACCTCCTACGAGCAGTACTTC.

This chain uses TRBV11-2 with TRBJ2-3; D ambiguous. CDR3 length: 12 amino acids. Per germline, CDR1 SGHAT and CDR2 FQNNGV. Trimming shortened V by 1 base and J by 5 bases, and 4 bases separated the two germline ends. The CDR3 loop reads CASSLVLDTQYF. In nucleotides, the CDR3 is TGTGCCAGCAGCTTAGTCCTAGATACGCAGTATTTT.

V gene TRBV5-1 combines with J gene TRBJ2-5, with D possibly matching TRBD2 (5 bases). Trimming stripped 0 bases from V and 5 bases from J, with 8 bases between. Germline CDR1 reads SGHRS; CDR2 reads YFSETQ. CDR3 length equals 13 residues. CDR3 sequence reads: CASSLDGEETQYF. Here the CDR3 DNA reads TGCGCCAGCAGCTTGGATGGGGAGGAGACCCAGTACTTC.

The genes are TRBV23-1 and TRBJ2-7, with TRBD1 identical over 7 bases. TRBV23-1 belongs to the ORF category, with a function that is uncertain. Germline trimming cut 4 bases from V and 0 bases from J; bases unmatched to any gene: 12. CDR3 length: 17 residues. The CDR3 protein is CASSRSRGRFSSYEQYF. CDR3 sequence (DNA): TGCGCCAGCAGTCGGAGCAGGGGGAGATTTAGCTCCTACGAGCAGTACTTC.

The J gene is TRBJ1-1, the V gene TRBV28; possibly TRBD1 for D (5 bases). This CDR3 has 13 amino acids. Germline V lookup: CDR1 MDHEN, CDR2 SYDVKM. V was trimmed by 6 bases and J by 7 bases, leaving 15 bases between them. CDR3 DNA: TGTGCCAGCAGCCCCCCCAGCAGGGTTGAAGCTTTCTTT. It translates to CASSPPSRVEAFF.

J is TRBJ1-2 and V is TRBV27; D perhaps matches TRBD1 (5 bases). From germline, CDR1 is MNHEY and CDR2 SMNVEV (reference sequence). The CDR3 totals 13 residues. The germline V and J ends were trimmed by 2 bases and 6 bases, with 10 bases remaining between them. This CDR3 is CASSLGARDGYTF. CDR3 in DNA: TGTGCCAGCAGTTTAGGGGCGCGGGATGGCTACACCTTC.